A single sample gave rise to the 14 T cell receptor beta chains below, sequenced in a study of OX40 agonist ivuxolimab in advanced cancers. The assay was immunoSEQ multiplex PCR, and TCRdb's table has in-frame clones only and misses some. Among about 68,000 clones listed, roughly 84% were seen once. The source was CD4+ or CD8+ T cells sorted from blood, collected in a trial of the OX40 agonist ivuxolimab. Receptor source: an adult with an advanced solid tumor such as melanoma, head and neck, liver or kidney cancer.

V is TRBV5-1 and J is TRBJ1-3; D ambiguous. The V end was cut by 6 bases, the J end by 0 bases, with 10 bases between. CDR3 length: 14 amino acids. Germline V gives CDR1 SGHRS, CDR2 YFSETQ. This CDR3 is CASTLGLSGNTIYF. Written as DNA, the CDR3 is TGCGCCAGCACTCTCGGACTCTCTGGAAACACCATATATTTT. The whole variable domain, filled in from reference TRBV5-1 and TRBJ1-3, reads KAGVTQTPRYLIKTRGQQVTLSCSPISGHRSVSWYQQTPGQGLQFLFEYFSETQRNKGNFPGRFSGRQFSNSRSEMNVSTLELGDSALYLCASTLGLSGNTIYFGEGSWLTVV.

V gene TRBV10-3 combines with J gene TRBJ2-5; 8 positions agree with TRBD1. J was trimmed by 5 bases and V by 8 bases; bases with no gene match: 7. The germline CDR1 and CDR2 sequences are ENHRY and SYGVKD. The CDR3 has 13 amino acids. CDR3 sequence: CAIGQGASETQYF. CDR3 DNA: TGTGCCATCGGGCAGGGGGCTTCGGAGACCCAGTACTTC.

The gene calls are TRBV7-9 and TRBJ2-3, with D tentatively TRBD1 (6 bases). This CDR3 is built from 14 residues. Germline V gene lookup returns CDR1 SEHNR and CDR2 FQNEAQ (reference sequence). The ends were cut back, 7 bases at V and 0 bases at J, with 11 bases in the middle. The CDR3 bases are TGTGCCAGCAAAATGGACAGTAGCACAGATACGCAGTATTTT. Translation gives CASKMDSSTDTQYF.

The rearrangement joins TRBV9 to TRBJ2-6; D is uncertain. Trimming pared 4 bases from V and 1 base from J, leaving 6 bases between. The CDR3 consists of 14 residues. From germline, CDR1 is SGDLS and CDR2 YYNGEE. In nucleotides, the CDR3 is TGTGCCAGCAGCTCGACTTCTGGGGCCAACGTCCTGACTTTC. This translates into CASSSTSGANVLTF.

The V call is TRBV6-1, the J call TRBJ2-5; D possibly matches TRBD1 or TRBD2 (6 bases each). Trimming left V 2 bases short and J 0 bases short, with 7 bases between. Per germline, CDR1 MNHNS and CDR2 SASEGT. The CDR3 has 14 amino acids. CDR3 sequence: CASSERGDQETQYF. The CDR3 DNA follows: TGTGCCAGCAGTGAAAGGGGGGACCAAGAGACCCAGTACTTC.

This chain joins TRBV9 and TRBJ1-1; no clear D. Trimming took off 0 bases at V and 1 base at J, with 7 bases between the two ends. The CDR3 is made up of 14 amino acids. Germline CDR1 is SGDLS and CDR2 is YYNGEE. In DNA form, the CDR3 reads TGTGCCAGCAGCGTAGAAGGGTCGAACACTGAAGCTTTCTTT. Protein product: CASSVEGSNTEAFF.

The chain links TRBV7-9 to TRBJ1-1, with a weak D call TRBD1 (5 bases). This CDR3 is 13 amino acids long. V was clipped by 5 bases and J by 5 bases, with 12 bases between them. Germline V gives CDR1 SEHNR, CDR2 FQNEAQ (reference sequence). The DNA for the CDR3 is TGTGCCAGCAGCCTATTAGGGGAGACTGAAGCTTTCTTT. It translates to CASSLLGETEAFF.

V gene TRBV7-6 combines with J gene TRBJ1-5; 10 positions agree with TRBD1. Losses at the gene ends were 5 bases for V and 2 bases for J; bases not matched to a gene: 12. The V gene's germline CDR1 is SGHVS and CDR2 FNYEAQ. There are 18 residues in the CDR3. CDR3 bases: TGTGCCAGCAGCGGGGGGGACAGGGGAGGTTTGGGCAATCAGCCCCAGCATTTT. It specifies CASSGGDRGGLGNQPQHF.

The chain uses TRBV4-3 and TRBJ2-3, with 10 bases matching TRBD2. The CDR3 extends over 15 amino acids. Germline V gives CDR1 LGHNA, CDR2 YSLEER. V was pared by 2 bases and J by 9 bases, with 8 bases of the junction left unmatched. Written as DNA, the CDR3 is TGCGCCAGCAGCCAACCTAGCGGGGGACAGATAACGCAGTATTTT. Its translation: CASSQPSGGQITQYF.

The rearrangement links TRBV19 to TRBJ2-1; D unclear. Germline lookup yields CDR1 LNHDA and CDR2 SQIVND (reference sequence). With 6 bases removed from V and 2 bases from J, the gap between germline ends came to 2 bases. The CDR3 spans 11 residues. The CDR3 here is CASRTYNEQFF. For the CDR3, the DNA is TGTGCCAGTAGAACCTACAATGAGCAGTTCTTC.

In nucleotides, the CDR3 is TGCGCCAGCAGTGTTAAATTTAATGAAAAACTGTTTTTT. It yields the protein CASSVKFNEKLFF. This rearrangement joins TRBV5-1 to TRBJ1-4; no firm D call. V lost 5 bases and J 4 bases, leaving 9 bases between the germline ends. Germline V lookup: CDR1 SGHRS, CDR2 YFSETQ. This CDR3 comprises 13 residues.

The chain uses TRBV5-1 and TRBJ2-1; D may be TRBD1 (6 bases). This CDR3 has 13 residues. CDR1 and CDR2 (germline): SGHRS, YFSETQ. V was shortened by 0 bases and J by 8 bases, with 9 bases between the two germline ends. The CDR3 is CASSLDRVHEQFF. In DNA form, the CDR3 reads TGCGCCAGCAGCTTGGACAGGGTACATGAGCAGTTCTTC.

This chain links TRBV7-2 with TRBJ2-3, with 8 positions matching TRBD2. Germline V gene lookup returns CDR1 SGHTA and CDR2 FQGNSA. J gave up 5 bases and V 3 bases, and 13 bases lay outside the gene matches. CDR3 length: 17 residues. CDR3 DNA: TGTGCCAGCAGCTTTAGGCTCCCCGGGGGGGCCGTAGATACGCAGTATTTT. Encoded protein: CASSFRLPGGAVDTQYF.

The chain uses TRBV19 and TRBJ1-5; a possible D gene is TRBD1 (6 bases). This CDR3 spans 14 amino acids. Between the trimmed V and J ends, which lost 7 bases and 7 bases, there was a span of 17 bases. Per germline, CDR1 LNHDA and CDR2 SQIVND (reference sequence). In DNA form, the CDR3 reads TGTGCCAGTACGCCGGGGGGCGCCTACCAGCCCCAGCATTTT. Protein product: CASTPGGAYQPQHF.